This passage covers 30 T cell receptor beta chains from one sample sequenced in a study of cytomegalovirus exposure and HLA in healthy donors. The PCR was carried out with 60 Vbeta primers and 13 Jbeta primers. The data were produced by immunoSEQ multiplex PCR, yet TCRdb's version contains in-frame clones alone and is incomplete. The table includes 220,000 or so clones, 70% to 85% detected once. The sample consisted of PBMCs. These receptors all come from a male donor in good health and CMV-seronegative.

The chain joins TRBV5-1 to TRBJ2-1; the D gene is possibly TRBD2 (6 bases). From germline, CDR1 is SGHRS and CDR2 YFSETQ. This CDR3 region has 16 residues. Trimming shortened V by 0 bases and J by 4 bases, and 14 bases separated the two germline ends. The CDR3 sequence: CASSLDGSGRYNEQFF. DNA of the CDR3: TGCGCCAGCAGCTTGGATGGGAGCGGGCGTTACAATGAGCAGTTCTTC.

This clone was counted once. This chain uses TRBV6-1 with TRBJ1-5; D might be TRBD1 (6 bases). Trimming shortened V by 1 base and J by 3 bases, and 10 bases separated the two germline ends. The CDR3 runs 15 residues. Looked up from germline, CDR1 is MNHNS and CDR2 is SASEGT. CDR3 sequence: CASSEGQGNNQPQHF. As DNA, the CDR3 is TGTGCCAGCAGTGAAGGGCAGGGGAACAATCAGCCCCAGCATTTT.

The table lists this clone with a few counts. The V and J genes are TRBV6-5 and TRBJ1-4, with D unclear. Germline V CDR1 and CDR2: MNHEY, SVGAGI. The V and J ends lost 0 bases and 7 bases respectively, with 12 bases between them. CDR3 size: 15 residues. CDR3 in DNA: TGTGCCAGCAGTTACTCAGGCGGACTAAGTGAAAAACTGTTTTTT. Translated: CASSYSGGLSEKLFF.

The chain links TRBV28 to TRBJ1-6; 9 positions agree with TRBD1. CDR3 size: 14 residues. The junction had 8 bases not matched to a gene; V was cut back by 7 bases and J by 10 bases. The germline gives CDR1 MDHEN, CDR2 SYDVKM. The CDR3 DNA follows: TGTGCCAGCACCTTAGACAGGGGGAGGTCACCCCTCCACTTT. Its translation: CASTLDRGRSPLHF.

V gene TRBV19 combines with J gene TRBJ1-5; TRBD1 matches at 7 bases. The CDR3 has 15 residues. From germline, CDR1 is LNHDA and CDR2 SQIVND (reference sequence). V shed 3 bases, J shed 3 bases, and the junction held 5 bases outside the gene matches. The CDR3 spells CASSIRGLYNQPQHF. CDR3 nucleotides: TGTGCCAGTAGTATTAGGGGGCTCTACAATCAGCCCCAGCATTTT.

The CDR3 nucleotides read TGTGCCAGCAGCCAGGAGGGGCAGGACACTGAAGCTTTCTTT. Translated, it gives CASSQEGQDTEAFF. The chain carries TRBV2 and TRBJ1-1; the D gene is possibly TRBD1 (5 bases). Germline loops: CDR1 SNHLY, CDR2 FYNNEI. This CDR3 has 14 amino acids. Trimming pared 6 bases from V and 3 bases from J, leaving 14 bases between.

The V gene is TRBV28, the J gene TRBJ2-4, with 7 bases lining up with TRBD1. In germline, CDR1 is MDHEN, CDR2 SYDVKM. This CDR3 region has 15 residues. V shed 6 bases and J 2 bases; nucleotides not matched to a gene: 7. The CDR3 loop reads CASSISGQTKNIQYF. The CDR3 region has the DNA TGTGCCAGCAGCATTTCGGGACAGACCAAAAACATTCAGTACTTC.

For this clone: The junction departs from the called germline gene at one end, perhaps through a read error. V and J are TRBV7-9 and TRBJ2-1, with D perhaps TRBD2 (5 bases). Looked up from germline, CDR1 is SEHNR and CDR2 is FQNEAQ (reference sequence). This CDR3 is built from 16 residues. CDR3 sequence (DNA): TGTTCCAGCAGCTTAGCGACGGGGAGCTCCTACAATGAGCAGTTCTTC. It specifies CSSSLATGSSYNEQFF. Full variable domain (rest looked up from reference TRBV7-9 and TRBJ2-1): DTGVSQNPRHKITKRGQNVTFRCDPISEHNRLYWYRQTLGQGPEFLTYFQNEAQLEKSRLLSDRFSAERPKGSFSTLEIQRTEQGDSAMYLCSSSLATGSSYNEQFFGPGTRLTVL.

The chain is built from TRBV5-1 and TRBJ1-2; D unresolved. V lost 2 bases and J lost 1, with 6 bases in between. The CDR3 runs 13 residues. Per germline, CDR1 SGHRS and CDR2 YFSETQ. In DNA, the CDR3 is TGCGCCAGCAGCTTCCGCGGTAACTATGGCTACACCTTC. Translated: CASSFRGNYGYTF.

This clone was seen a single time. The chain couples TRBV5-1 to TRBJ1-1; D possibly corresponds to TRBD1 (5 bases). Germline V gene data show CDR1 as SGHRS and CDR2 as YFSETQ. V shed 4 bases and J shed 5 bases, with 9 bases lying between them. The CDR3 is 12 residues long. This chain's CDR3 is CASSPRGTEAFF. The CDR3 DNA sequence: TGCGCCAGCAGCCCTAGGGGTACTGAAGCTTTCTTT.

J is TRBJ2-3 and V is TRBV7-3; D is possibly TRBD2 (6 bases). Trimming pared 5 bases from V and 3 bases from J, leaving 15 bases between. Germline CDR1 is SGHTA and CDR2 is FQGTGA. The CDR3 is 15 amino acids. The CDR3 is CASSPPGRDTDTQYF. CDR3 DNA: TGTGCCAGCAGCCCCCCGGGGCGGGATACAGATACGCAGTATTTT.

The J gene is TRBJ1-3, the V gene TRBV5-1; D is unresolved. Germline values: CDR1 SGHRS, CDR2 YFSETQ. Trimming pared 4 bases from V and 0 bases from J, leaving 14 bases between. The CDR3 contains 16 residues. The CDR3 region is CASSTHSGSSGNTIYF. In DNA form, the CDR3 reads TGCGCCAGCAGCACCCACTCGGGGAGCTCTGGAAACACCATATATTTT.

This chain uses TRBV30 with TRBJ1-4; the D is unclear. Trimming removed 4 bases from V and 5 bases from J, with 17 bases in between. CDR1 GTSNPN and CDR2 SVGIG come from the germline V gene (reference sequence). This CDR3 has 15 amino acids. The CDR3, as DNA: TGTGCCTGGACTATGCGTGGTCACCCAAATGAAAAACTGTTTTTT. Translated: CAWTMRGHPNEKLFF.

The V call is TRBV5-1, the J call TRBJ1-4; no clear D. Trimming pared 2 bases from V and 0 bases from J, leaving 5 bases between. The CDR3 spans 14 residues. CDR1 and CDR2 (germline): SGHRS, YFSETQ. Here the CDR3 DNA reads TGCGCCAGCAGCTTAGGAGCAACTAATGAAAAACTGTTTTTT. The encoded protein is CASSLGATNEKLFF.

The V and J genes are TRBV6-6 and TRBJ1-5; TRBD1 agrees at 10 bases. V trimming: 8 bases; J trimming: 2 bases; junction bases outside the gene matches: 6. There are 15 residues in the CDR3. The germline gives CDR1 MNHNY, CDR2 SVGAGI (reference sequence). CDR3 sequence (DNA): TGTGCCAGCGGGGACAGGGGAGGCGGCAATCAGCCCCAGCATTTT. Amino acids: CASGDRGGGNQPQHF.

The chain links TRBV13 to TRBJ2-7; D possibly corresponds to TRBD2 (5 bases). This CDR3 is built from 14 residues. Germline CDR1 is PRHDT and CDR2 is FYEKMQ (reference sequence). Trimming took off 2 bases at V and 7 bases at J, with 15 bases between the two ends. The CDR3 DNA reads as TGTGCCAGCAGCTTAATTAGGCGGGCTGGGGAGCAGTACTTC. Translated: CASSLIRRAGEQYF.

V is TRBV27 and J is TRBJ2-2, with D tentatively TRBD1 (5 bases). The CDR3 totals 15 residues. The V gene's germline CDR1 is MNHEY and CDR2 SMNVEV (reference sequence). V was shortened by 0 bases and J by 7 bases, with 12 bases between the two germline ends. The CDR3 spells CASSLSLWGNGELFF. CDR3 in DNA: TGTGCCAGCAGTTTATCTCTGTGGGGCAACGGGGAGCTGTTTTTT.

The gene calls are TRBV18 and TRBJ2-2, with TRBD2 identical over 9 bases. The V and J ends lost 3 bases and 5 bases, in that order; junction bases with no gene match: 4. The germline V gene encodes CDR1 KGHSH and CDR2 LQKENI. CDR3 length: 15 residues. The CDR3 region is CASSPAGGPTGELFF. CDR3 coding DNA: TGTGCCAGCTCACCGGCGGGAGGGCCGACCGGGGAGCTGTTTTTT. Full variable domain (remainder filled in from reference TRBV18 and TRBJ2-2): NAGVMQNPRHLVRRRGQEARLRCSPMKGHSHVYWYRQLPEEGLKFMVYLQKENIIDESGMPKERFSAEFPKEGPSILRIQQVVRGDSAAYFCASSPAGGPTGELFFGEGSRLTVL.

The chain couples TRBV5-1 to TRBJ2-5, with 12 bases matching TRBD2. The J call may be in error: the DNA end matches TRBJ2-7 better. The germline V gene has CDR1 SGHRS and CDR2 YFSETQ. The CDR3 spans 16 residues. CDR3 sequence reads: CASSSTLTSGRYEQYF. In DNA, the CDR3 is TGCGCCAGCAGCTCGACTCTAACTAGCGGGAGGTACGAGCAGTACTTC.

The rearrangement uses TRBV6-1 and TRBJ1-5, with 7 bases matching TRBD1. Per germline, CDR1 MNHNS and CDR2 SASEGT. With V trimmed by 6 bases and J by 2 bases, 4 bases remained unmatched. This CDR3 has 14 residues. CDR3 coding DNA: TGTGCCAGCAGGCCACAGGGGCGCAATCAGCCCCAGCATTTT. Translation gives CASRPQGRNQPQHF.

This rearrangement joins TRBV4-1 to TRBJ2-7; 10 nucleotides line up with TRBD1. The CDR3 extends over 15 amino acids. The germline gives CDR1 MGHRA, CDR2 YSYEKL. V was clipped by 2 bases and J by 2 bases; unmatched bases: 3. CDR3 residues: CASSQSGTGAYEQYF. The CDR3 nucleotides read TGCGCCAGCAGCCAATCCGGGACAGGGGCCTACGAGCAGTACTTC.

The gene calls are TRBV6-5 and TRBJ1-2; 10 bases agree with TRBD1. The CDR3 sequence is 13 residues long. V trimming: 6 bases; J trimming: 3 bases; junction bases outside the gene matches: 1. CDR1 and CDR2 (germline): MNHEY, SVGAGI. The CDR3 loop reads CASRTGGYYGYTF. CDR3 sequence (DNA): TGTGCCAGCAGGACAGGGGGCTACTATGGCTACACCTTC.

The table lists this clone with a count of one. This sequence joins TRBV29-1 and TRBJ2-1; 13 bases agree with TRBD2. The germline V gene encodes CDR1 SQVTM and CDR2 ANQGSEA. V lost 7 bases to trimming and J lost 2 bases; unmatched junction nucleotides: 8. The CDR3 runs to 16 residues. The CDR3 protein is CSGRTSGSETYNEQFF. Written as DNA, the CDR3 is TGCAGCGGCCGGACTAGCGGGAGTGAAACCTACAATGAGCAGTTCTTC.

This clone was recorded once. This chain links TRBV18 with TRBJ2-3; possible D gene TRBD2, 5 bases. Germline-derived CDR1 and CDR2 are KGHSH and LQKENI. V lost 4 bases, J lost 1 base, and 12 bases lay in between. This CDR3 spans 15 amino acids. The CDR3: CASSRPGVGTDTQYF. As DNA, the CDR3 is TGTGCCAGCTCACGTCCCGGGGTAGGCACAGATACGCAGTATTTT.

This chain joins TRBV9 and TRBJ2-7; 8 nucleotides line up with TRBD2. The CDR3 loop spans 14 amino acids. The trim removed 4 bases at V and 0 bases at J, leaving 3 bases unmatched. From germline, CDR1 is SGDLS and CDR2 YYNGEE. Here the CDR3 DNA reads TGTGCCAGCAGCCGGGGGGGAAGCTCCTACGAGCAGTACTTC. This encodes CASSRGGSSYEQYF.

The chain couples TRBV5-4 to TRBJ2-3; D not certain. Germline V gives CDR1 SGHNT, CDR2 YYREEE (reference sequence). The CDR3 extends over 13 amino acids. V shed 0 bases and J shed 6 bases, with 8 bases lying between them. CDR3 DNA: TGTGCCAGCAGCTTGGGAGGATCGGATACGCAGTATTTT. It codes for CASSLGGSDTQYF.

The V and J genes are TRBV5-1 and TRBJ1-5, with D perhaps matching TRBD1 (6 bases). Trimming shortened V by 0 bases and J by 5 bases, and 9 bases separated the two germline ends. In germline, CDR1 is SGHRS, CDR2 YFSETQ. There are 14 residues in the CDR3. The CDR3 DNA sequence: TGCGCCAGCAGCTTGGTTTCAGGGGATCAGCCCCAGCATTTT. Amino acid sequence: CASSLVSGDQPQHF.

The chain links TRBV18 to TRBJ2-1, with 11 bases that match TRBD2. Trimming removed 1 base from V and 8 bases from J; junction bases left unmatched: 13. Germline V CDR1 and CDR2: KGHSH, LQKENI. The CDR3 consists of 18 residues. In nucleotides, the CDR3 is TGTGCCAGCTCACCACTTCTAGCGGGAGGACAGGGGCCGCATGAGCAGTTCTTC. Amino acid sequence: CASSPLLAGGQGPHEQFF. Using reference TRBV18 and TRBJ2-1 for the parts outside the CDR3, the full variable domain is NAGVMQNPRHLVRRRGQEARLRCSPMKGHSHVYWYRQLPEEGLKFMVYLQKENIIDESGMPKERFSAEFPKEGPSILRIQQVVRGDSAAYFCASSPLLAGGQGPHEQFFGPGTRLTVL.

This rearrangement joins TRBV9 to TRBJ2-5; D is unresolved. V lost 0 bases, J lost 0 bases, and 3 bases lay in between. This CDR3 has 13 residues. Germline CDR1 and CDR2: SGDLS and YYNGEE. CDR3 sequence (DNA): TGTGCCAGCAGCGTAGGGCACCAAGAGACCCAGTACTTC. This translates into CASSVGHQETQYF.

The chain is built from TRBV5-1 and TRBJ1-6; TRBD1 might be the D (6 bases). This CDR3 is 14 amino acids long. Trimming took off 2 bases at V and 13 bases at J, with 16 bases between the two ends. CDR1 SGHRS and CDR2 YFSETQ come from the germline V gene. CDR3 DNA sequence: TGCGCCAGCAGCTTAGAGGGACACCCTAAGCCCCTCCACTTT. This gives the protein CASSLEGHPKPLHF. The entire variable domain, with the rest obtained from reference TRBV5-1 and TRBJ1-6, is as follows: KAGVTQTPRYLIKTRGQQVTLSCSPISGHRSVSWYQQTPGQGLQFLFEYFSETQRNKGNFPGRFSGRQFSNSRSEMNVSTLELGDSALYLCASSLEGHPKPLHFGNGTRLTVT.